This T cell receptor (beta chain) was sequenced in a study of cytomegalovirus exposure and HLA in healthy donors. General observations from the study: A later analysis linked a missense DCLRE1C variant to TCR beta V- and J-gene trimming. Compared with the approximately 680-donor mean, an Asian-associated ancestry cluster reportedly had fewer N-insertions, according to a later analysis.

Comments on this clone: The antigen remains undetermined.

PCR primers comprised 60 Vbeta and 13 Jbeta primers. Some clones are missing from TCRdb's copy, which holds only in-frame ones; the method was immunoSEQ multiplex PCR. The sample consists of about 110,000 clones, about two thirds of them appearing once. Sequenced sample: PBMCs. The source is a female donor in good health and CMV-seronegative.

CDR3 nucleotides: TGCGCCAGCAGCCCCCGACAGGGAACTAACACTGAAGCTTTCTTT. It translates to CASSPRQGTNTEAFF. The gene calls are TRBV5-1 and TRBJ1-1, with 7 nucleotides matching TRBD1. Germline CDR1 SGHRS, CDR2 YFSETQ. V lost 4 bases, J lost 2 bases, and 8 bases stayed unmatched. The CDR3 loop spans 15 amino acids.